This T cell receptor beta chain was identified during a study of tissue T cells after allogeneic stem cell transplantation. About the study: Patients with graft-versus-host disease had grafts: several unmodified, three CD34-selected and T-cell-depleted. General study results and limits: Only a limited share of tissue TCRs appeared in blood or spleen. Across patients, clones rarely overlapped, yet motif clusters were shared tissue-specifically.

Between the trimmed V and J ends, which lost 2 bases and 5 bases, there was a span of 7 bases. The germline V gene encodes CDR1 MNHEY and CDR2 SMNVEV (reference sequence). The CDR3 spans 12 residues. Enrolled prospectively were adult allogeneic hematopoietic cell transplant recipients whose graft-versus-host disease was steroid-refractory. As for this clone: Its antigen is unidentified.

TCRdb's copy holds only in-frame clones and misses some; the assay was immunoSEQ multiplex PCR. The table includes 8,000 or so clones, over 70% detected once. This chain uses TRBV27 with TRBJ2-7; D is undetermined. The sequencing used skin, collected at autopsy. This sequence was found in a male patient older than 55 with steroid-refractory graft-versus-host disease after an allogeneic stem cell transplant. Some T cells may trace back to the graft donor. DNA for the CDR3: TGTGCCAGCAGTTTAACCGGGCACGAGCAGTACTTC. Translation: CASSLTGHEQYF.